This record looks at one TCR beta chain sequence and its context. Its binding antigen is unknown. No base quality values were provided; no much bigger clone lies one nucleotide off. Libraries came from the immunoSEQ multiplex PCR assay. The hsTCRB Kit was used according to the manufacturer's protocol to amplify rearranged TCR beta chain sequences. Sequencing of TCRB libraries was carried out on an Illumina MiSeq. Under the source paper's analysis protocol: Demultiplexing, trimming and gene mapping were performed with the kit vendor's proprietary platform. The source is immuneACCESS, and TCRdb retained only in-frame sequences with V and J called. Part of the clones is not carried over; for the studies checked, unresolved V genes explain less than half of this, and the remainder is unexplained. V, J and clone size derive from that table, while D and trimming were established from the DNA sequence. The sample table contains about 30,000 clones; only one count was recorded for approximately 88% of them. The ten largest clones represent approximately 2.4% of the sample.

The CDR3 contains 15 residues, cysteine and phenylalanine counted. Just CDR3 DNA is preserved here, 45 bases in frame from base 1. At the junction V is shortened by 3 bases and J by 2 bases, with 11 bases in between. From the germline V gene (reference sequence), CDR1 is LNHDA and CDR2 is SQIVND. The entry originates in a study of a mutant IDH1 vaccine in newly diagnosed glioma (dated by TCRdb to the early 2020s). Context from the whole study: Across visits V03 through V10, patients got a total of eight vaccinations, given in weeks 1, 3, 5, 7, 11, 15, 19 and 23. Vaccination was initiated 4-6 weeks after radiotherapy alone, or concurrently with temozolomide cycles in the chemotherapy-containing groups. Peripheral blood was collected at six visits: V03 (baseline), V05, V07, V10, V12 and V13. Before enrollment, patients had received standard therapy of radiotherapy alone, temozolomide alone, or radiochemotherapy with temozolomide; most received the combination. Of the roughly 32 treated patients, 62.5% were male and approximately 40% were female, and a mean age of around 40 years was recorded. Longitudinal TCRB deep sequencing was done for 20 to 25 treated patients, wherever samples were available for exploratory analyses.

What this sample's time point label stands for: week 23, last vaccination. Each vaccine dose was 300 ug of a 20-mer mutant IDH1 peptide in Montanide, given subcutaneously with topical imiquimod. Donors had newly diagnosed WHO grade 3 or 4 IDH1-mutant astrocytomas with loss of nuclear ATRX. The samples were drawn from NOA16, a multicentre, single-arm, open-label phase I trial in Germany that tested a mutant IDH1 peptide vaccine in humans for the first time. Genomic DNA for TCRB sequencing was isolated from EDTA blood with the DNeasy Blood and Tissue Kit. Study-level results and caveats: Availability determined which PBMC samples were chosen for TCRB deep sequencing. The authors stated that sample limitations prevented analyses of patient blood samples from being reproduced. Immune responses induced by the vaccine were seen in 90% to 95% of patients across multiple MHC alleles. Changes in the top peripheral T cell clonotypes picked up by TCRB sequencing did not appear to be linked to pseudoprogression.

The sequence derives from a man aged 35 to 55 with glioma. Here the chain combines TRBV19 and TRBJ1-3, with a weak D call of TRBD1 (6 bases match). Material: PBMCs, obtained from a glioma patient whose treatment included an IDH1 peptide vaccine. Here is the DNA: TGTGCCAGTAGTATGGGGGCCGGACCTGGAAACACCATATATTTT. Its product reads: CASSMGAGPGNTIYF.